Listed here are 13 T cell receptor beta chains from one sample, sequenced in a study of T cells in localized non-small cell lung cancer. The assay was immunoSEQ multiplex PCR, and TCRdb's table has in-frame clones only and misses some. The sample shows about 74,000 clones, 70% to 85% of them seen only once. The sample was peripheral blood, taken before any cancer treatment. These receptors were collected from a female donor of 60 years or more with stage I lung adenocarcinoma.

This chain connects TRBV5-4 to TRBJ1-1; D uncertain. Trimming removed 3 bases from V and 1 base from J, with 10 bases in between. The germline V gene has CDR1 SGHNT and CDR2 YYREEE (reference sequence). There are 14 residues in the CDR3. Here the CDR3 DNA reads TGTGCCAGCAGCTCGAACATAGGGAACACTGAAGCTTTCTTT. Its protein product is CASSSNIGNTEAFF.

The chain has TRBV2 and TRBJ2-6; D not certain. CDR3 size: 18 residues. CDR1 SNHLY and CDR2 FYNNEI come from the germline V gene. V lost 3 bases, J lost 0 bases, and 15 bases lay in between. The chain's CDR3 is CASSEAPASGSGANVLTF. In DNA form, the CDR3 reads TGTGCCAGCAGTGAGGCTCCCGCCTCGGGCTCTGGGGCCAACGTCCTGACTTTC.

The gene calls are TRBV18 and TRBJ2-3, with a possible D match to TRBD1 (5 bases). This CDR3 comprises 14 residues. The V end was cut by 5 bases, the J end by 0 bases, with 9 bases between. Germline V lookup: CDR1 KGHSH, CDR2 LQKENI. CDR3 in DNA: TGTGCCAGCTCAAAGGACATCAGCACAGATACGCAGTATTTT. Its protein product is CASSKDISTDTQYF.

The V and J genes are TRBV19 and TRBJ2-5; D may correspond to TRBD1 or TRBD2 (5 bases each). There are 16 residues in the CDR3. Germline lookup yields CDR1 LNHDA and CDR2 SQIVND (reference sequence). V lost 2 bases, J lost 0 bases, and 13 bases lay in between. Here the CDR3 DNA reads TGTGCCAGTAGTATAAAGGGACGGATGTACCAAGAGACCCAGTACTTC. It yields the protein CASSIKGRMYQETQYF. Full variable domain (missing parts from reference TRBV19 and TRBJ2-5): DGGITQSPKYLFRKEGQNVTLSCEQNLNHDAMYWYRQDPGQGLRLIYYSQIVNDFQKGDIAEGYSVSREKKESFPLTVTSAQKNPTAFYLCASSIKGRMYQETQYFGPGTRLLVL.

The chain links TRBV19 to TRBJ2-1; a possible D gene is TRBD2 (5 bases). Germline V gives CDR1 LNHDA, CDR2 SQIVND (reference sequence). The V and J ends lost 8 bases and 5 bases respectively, with 13 bases between them. The CDR3 runs to 13 residues. The CDR3 reads CASGLIGNNEQFF. The CDR3, as DNA: TGTGCCAGTGGGCTGATCGGGAACAATGAGCAGTTCTTC.

This clone was observed a handful of times. The chain recombines TRBV29-1 with TRBJ1-1; TRBD1 agrees at 10 bases. The CDR3 contains 13 residues. After removal of 6 bases from V and 7 bases from J, the junction contained 8 bases not matched to a gene. Germline V gives CDR1 SQVTM, CDR2 ANQGSEA. CDR3 sequence reads: CSVGTGEYGEAFF. DNA for the CDR3: TGCAGCGTCGGGACAGGGGAGTATGGTGAAGCTTTCTTT. Based on the CDR3 plus reference TRBV29-1 and TRBJ1-1, the full variable domain is SAVISQKPSRDICQRGTSLTIQCQVDSQVTMMFWYRQQPGQSLTLIATANQGSEATYESGFVIDKFPISRPNLTFSTLTVSNMSPEDSSIYLCSVGTGEYGEAFFGQGTRLTVV.

V usage is TRBV6-1 and J usage is TRBJ1-5; D unresolved. V was clipped by 0 bases and J by 3 bases, with 9 bases between them. The CDR3 loop spans 15 amino acids. Germline V gene data show CDR1 as MNHNS and CDR2 as SASEGT. The CDR3 region has the DNA TGTGCCAGCAGTGAAGCCCCCGGGATCAATCAGCCCCAGCATTTT. Its translation is CASSEAPGINQPQHF.

The chain combines TRBV9 with TRBJ2-7; no definite D call. The CDR3 totals 11 residues. CDR1 SGDLS and CDR2 YYNGEE come from the germline V gene. Between the trimmed V and J ends, which lost 0 bases and 7 bases, there was a span of 5 bases. CDR3 sequence (DNA): TGTGCCAGCAGCGTAGGCAGTGAGCAGTACTTC. Protein product: CASSVGSEQYF.

This chain uses TRBV5-1 with TRBJ2-1; D is undetermined. V shed 3 bases and J shed 7 bases, with 11 bases lying between them. Germline-derived CDR1 and CDR2 are SGHRS and YFSETQ. CDR3 size: 13 residues. The DNA of the CDR3 is TGCGCCAGCAGCTCGGAAGTAAATAATGAGCAGTTCTTC. Its translation: CASSSEVNNEQFF.

J is TRBJ2-3 and V is TRBV11-3; no clear D. The V gene lost 1 base and the J gene lost 11 bases, with 10 bases spanning the gap. CDR1 and CDR2 (germline): SGHNT, YENEEA. CDR3 length: 12 amino acids. In DNA, the CDR3 is TGTGCCAGCAGCTTAGTCGACCATTTGCAGTATTTT. As protein: CASSLVDHLQYF. Drawing the rest from reference TRBV11-3 and TRBJ2-3, the complete variable domain is EAGVVQSPRYKIIEKKQPVAFWCNPISGHNTLYWYLQNLGQGPELLIRYENEEAVDDSQLPKDRFSAERLKGVDSTLKIQPAELGDSAVYLCASSLVDHLQYFGPGTRLTVL.

This clone has only one observation. The DNA of the CDR3 is TGTGCCAGTAGCCCGGGGTCCACAGATACGCAGTATTTT. Protein sequence: CASSPGSTDTQYF. V and J are TRBV19 and TRBJ2-3; perhaps TRBD2 as D (5 bases). Germline V lookup: CDR1 LNHDA, CDR2 SQIVND (reference sequence). The V gene lost 6 bases and the J gene lost 2 bases, with 9 bases spanning the gap. This CDR3 has 13 amino acids.

The chain carries TRBV5-1 and TRBJ2-2, with TRBD1 matching over 9 bases. CDR1 and CDR2 from the germline V gene are SGHRS and YFSETQ. V dropped 8 bases and J dropped 7; count of bases not matched to a gene: 6. The CDR3 spans 13 residues. CDR3 loop: CASGTGFGGELFF. CDR3 DNA: TGCGCCAGTGGGACAGGGTTCGGCGGGGAGCTGTTTTTT.

The chain carries TRBV19 and TRBJ2-2; D not certain. The CDR3 totals 15 residues. CDR1 is LNHDA and CDR2 is SQIVND in the germline V gene (reference sequence). Deletions cut 1 base from V and 7 bases from J, with 13 bases between. The CDR3 here is CASSIGQFRGGELFF. DNA for the CDR3: TGTGCCAGTAGTATAGGCCAGTTTCGCGGCGGGGAGCTGTTTTTT.